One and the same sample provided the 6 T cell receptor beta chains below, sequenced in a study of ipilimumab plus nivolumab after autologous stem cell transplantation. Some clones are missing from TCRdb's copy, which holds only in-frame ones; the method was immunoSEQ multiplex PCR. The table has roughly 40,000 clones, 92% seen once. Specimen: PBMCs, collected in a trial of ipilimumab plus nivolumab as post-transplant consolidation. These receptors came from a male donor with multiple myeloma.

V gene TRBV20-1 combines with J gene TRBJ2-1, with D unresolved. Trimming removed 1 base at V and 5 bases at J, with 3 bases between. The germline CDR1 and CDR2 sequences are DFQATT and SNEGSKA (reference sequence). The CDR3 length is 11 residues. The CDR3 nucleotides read TGCAGTGCTAGAGGAGACAATGAGCAGTTCTTC. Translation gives CSARGDNEQFF.

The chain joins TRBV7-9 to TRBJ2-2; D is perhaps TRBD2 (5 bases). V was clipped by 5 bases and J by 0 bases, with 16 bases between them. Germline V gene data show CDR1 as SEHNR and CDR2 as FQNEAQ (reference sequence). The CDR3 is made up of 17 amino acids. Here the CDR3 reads CASSPPRGRTNTGELFF. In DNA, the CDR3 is TGTGCCAGCAGCCCGCCACGTGGGAGAACGAACACCGGGGAGCTGTTTTTT.

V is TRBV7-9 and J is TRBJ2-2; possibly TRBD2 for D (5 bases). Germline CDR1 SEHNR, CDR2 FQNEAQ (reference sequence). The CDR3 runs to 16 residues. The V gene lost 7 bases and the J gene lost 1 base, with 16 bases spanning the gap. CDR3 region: CASTKALAENTGELFF. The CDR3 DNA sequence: TGTGCCAGCACCAAGGCCCTAGCAGAGAACACCGGGGAGCTGTTTTTT.

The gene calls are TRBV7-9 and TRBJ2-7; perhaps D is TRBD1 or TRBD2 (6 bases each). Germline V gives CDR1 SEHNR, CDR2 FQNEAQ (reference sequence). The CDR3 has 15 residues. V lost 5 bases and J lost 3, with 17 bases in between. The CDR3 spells CASSQLAGQRYEQYF. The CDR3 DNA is TGTGCCAGCAGCCAGCTGGCGGGACAACGCTACGAGCAGTACTTC.

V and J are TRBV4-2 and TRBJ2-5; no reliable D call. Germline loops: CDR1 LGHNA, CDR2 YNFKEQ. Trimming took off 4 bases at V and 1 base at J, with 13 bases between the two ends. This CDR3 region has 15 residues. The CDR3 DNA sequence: TGTGCCAGCAGCCTCGAGTGGACGGGCCAAGAGACCCAGTACTTC. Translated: CASSLEWTGQETQYF.

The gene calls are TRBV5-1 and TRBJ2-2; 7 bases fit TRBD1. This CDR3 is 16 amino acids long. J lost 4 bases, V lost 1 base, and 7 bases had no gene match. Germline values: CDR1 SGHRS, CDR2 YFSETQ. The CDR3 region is CASSLNRGSFTGELFF. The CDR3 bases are TGCGCCAGCAGCTTGAACAGGGGTAGTTTCACCGGGGAGCTGTTTTTT.